This T cell receptor beta chain was obtained from a study of blood T cell repertoires in COVID-19. Study overall: Sites in the United States, Italy and Spain provided acute and convalescent COVID-19 samples. Sample material is recorded as cDNA or gDNA derived from T cells, B-cell-depleted T cells, or PBMCs.

Regarding this clone: The same CDR3 arises from other DNA sequences in this sample as well.

Germline lookup yields CDR1 LNHDA and CDR2 SQIVND (reference sequence). With 3 bases removed from V and 0 bases from J, the gap between germline ends came to 6 bases. This CDR3 comprises 14 residues. In the authors' methods: For nucleated cells, counts were estimated from reference gene primer amplification. Using immunoSEQ multiplex PCR, the repertoire was profiled, and TCRdb retains in-frame clones only, with some absent. The V and J calls and clone size come from that table; D and trimming were worked out from the DNA. The sample lists around 140,000 clones, 80% to 90% occurring once. Sequencing was carried out using peripheral blood. The TCR originated in a woman aged 50 to 60 with acute or convalescent COVID-19. The rearrangement joins TRBV19 to TRBJ1-5, with D unresolved. In DNA form, the CDR3 reads TGTGCCAGTAGTATGTCGAGTAGCAATCAGCCCCAGCATTTT. The encoded protein is CASSMSSSNQPQHF.